The sequence of this T cell receptor (beta chain) was determined in a study of cytomegalovirus exposure and HLA in healthy donors. The primer mix had 60 Vbeta and 13 Jbeta primers. Some clones are missing from TCRdb's copy, which holds only in-frame ones; the method was immunoSEQ multiplex PCR. Among about 140,000 clones listed, roughly 75% were seen once. Notes on the study in general: About 150 TCR beta chains were listed as cytomegalovirus-associated. Despite most TCR sequences being rare, some public TCRs occurred in many donors.

It was healthy bone marrow donors who served as donors. CDR3 length equals 15 residues. CDR1 and CDR2 (germline): KGHSH, LQKENI. V lost 3 bases and J 6 bases, leaving 18 bases between the germline ends. Concerning this clone itself: The antigen is unknown.

Sequenced input: PBMCs. This TCR derives from a female donor in good health and CMV-seronegative. The rearrangement links TRBV18 to TRBJ2-7; D perhaps matches TRBD1 (5 bases). The CDR3 sequence is CASSPSQGYLGEQYF. The CDR3 DNA follows: TGTGCCAGCTCACCCAGCCAGGGTTATTTAGGCGAGCAGTACTTC.